This T cell receptor (beta chain) comes out of a study of blood T cell repertoires in COVID-19. The CDR3 loop spans 13 amino acids. Germline CDR1 and CDR2: SGHRS and YFSETQ. Trimming pared 4 bases from V and 10 bases from J, leaving 14 bases between. Assay: immunoSEQ multiplex PCR; the TCRdb copy retains only in-frame clones and omits some. The sample lists around 200,000 clones, around 83% occurring once. The sequence was collected from a man in his fifties or sixties with active or convalescent COVID-19. Material for sequencing was peripheral blood. V is TRBV5-1 and J is TRBJ1-4; D possibly corresponds to TRBD1 (6 bases). CDR3 coding DNA: TGCGCCAGCAGCGCTGGACAGCCGCCAAAACTGTTTTTT. Its translation: CASSAGQPPKLFF.